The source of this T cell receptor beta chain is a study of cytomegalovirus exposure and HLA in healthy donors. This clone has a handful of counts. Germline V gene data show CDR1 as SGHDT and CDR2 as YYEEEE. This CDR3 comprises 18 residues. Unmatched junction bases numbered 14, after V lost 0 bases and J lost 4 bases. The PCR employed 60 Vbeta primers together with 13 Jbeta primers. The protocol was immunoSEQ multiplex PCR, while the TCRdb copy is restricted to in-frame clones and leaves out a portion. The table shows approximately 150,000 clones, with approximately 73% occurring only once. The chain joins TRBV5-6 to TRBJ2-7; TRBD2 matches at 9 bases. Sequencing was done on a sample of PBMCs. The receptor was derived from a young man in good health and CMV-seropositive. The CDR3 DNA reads TGTGCCAGCAGCTTGGAAGACTACTCGCGGGAGGGCCAATACGAGCAGTACTTC. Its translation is CASSLEDYSREGQYEQYF. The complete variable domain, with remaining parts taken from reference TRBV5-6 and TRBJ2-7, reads DAGVTQSPTHLIKTRGQQVTLRCSPKSGHDTVSWYQQALGQGPQFIFQYYEEEERQRGNFPDRFSGHQFPNYSSELNVNALLLGDSALYLCASSLEDYSREGQYEQYFGPGTRLTVT.